The T cell receptor beta chain under discussion was sequenced for a study of cytomegalovirus exposure and HLA in healthy donors. Study overall: The same platform was used for the 100 to 150 validation repertoires and the roughly 680 first-cohort repertoires, a later analysis reported.

As regards this clone: Its antigen is as yet unknown.

This CDR3 spans 16 amino acids. Per germline, CDR1 LNHDA and CDR2 SQIVND (reference sequence). V was pared by 5 bases and J by 3 bases, with 10 bases of the junction left unmatched. Study-level findings and limits: Subsequent analysis found a tendency for first-cohort TCR clusters to co-occur within the 95 to 150 validation repertoires. Roughly 170 TCR beta chains were listed as cytomegalovirus-associated. There were some public TCRs occurring in many donors, but most TCR sequences were rare.

The method was immunoSEQ multiplex PCR; TCRdb's version includes in-frame clones alone and lacks a portion of them. The sample shows around 150,000 clones, approximately 89% of them seen only once. The receptor was derived from a man younger than 35 in good health and CMV-seropositive. The chain is built from TRBV19 and TRBJ2-1; 7 nucleotides line up with TRBD1. Sequences were obtained from PBMCs. Written as DNA, the CDR3 is TGTGCCAGTAGTCCCTCCGGGACAGTCTACTACAATGAGCAGTTCTTC. It is translated as CASSPSGTVYYNEQFF.